Below, 4 T cell receptor beta chains from the same sample are listed, as sequenced in a study of cytomegalovirus exposure and HLA in healthy donors. A multiplex PCR was run with 60 Vbeta primers and 13 Jbeta primers. Assay used: immunoSEQ multiplex PCR; TCRdb lists only in-frame clones, some missing. This table holds around 130,000 clones, approximately 77% found once. Sequencing was done on a sample of PBMCs. These TCRs come from a woman in her sixties in good health and CMV-seronegative.

J is TRBJ2-5 and V is TRBV10-3; D is ambiguous. The tail of the sequence fits TRBJ2-7 better, so the J call may be wrong. The CDR3 is made up of 12 amino acids. Germline CDR1 reads ENHRY; CDR2 reads SYGVKD. The CDR3 is CAISDTSYEQYF. CDR3 nucleotides: TGTGCCATCAGTGACACGTCCTACGAGCAGTACTTC.

This clone has only a few counts. The chain carries TRBV4-1 and TRBJ2-6; D gene unclear. The CDR3 has 15 residues. Germline-derived CDR1 and CDR2 are MGHRA and YSYEKL. Between the trimmed V and J ends, which lost 4 bases and 0 bases, there was a span of 7 bases. The CDR3 reads CASSPAVSGANVLTF. The DNA for the CDR3 is TGCGCCAGCAGCCCCGCAGTCTCTGGGGCCAACGTCCTGACTTTC.

This clone was counted a few times. The rearrangement joins TRBV7-6 to TRBJ2-7; 14 nucleotides agree with TRBD2. J was trimmed by 3 bases and V by 1 base; bases with no gene match: 5. The CDR3 loop spans 17 amino acids. In germline, CDR1 is SGHVS, CDR2 FNYEAQ. The CDR3 loop is CASSLVGLAGGNYEQYF. The CDR3 DNA reads as TGTGCCAGCAGCTTAGTAGGACTAGCGGGGGGTAACTACGAGCAGTACTTC. Together with reference TRBV7-6 and TRBJ2-7, the CDR3 gives the full variable domain: GAGVSQSPRYKVTKRGQDVALRCDPISGHVSLYWYRQALGQGPEFLTYFNYEAQQDKSGLPNDRFSAERPEGSISTLTIQRTEQRDSAMYRCASSLVGLAGGNYEQYFGPGTRLTVT.

In its sample, this clone was seen a few times. The rearrangement links TRBV9 to TRBJ1-1, with D perhaps matching TRBD1 (6 bases). CDR1 and CDR2 from the germline V gene are SGDLS and YYNGEE. This CDR3 contains 12 residues. Trimming stripped 4 bases from V and 10 bases from J, with 14 bases between. CDR3 coding DNA: TGTGCCAGCAGCACAGGGACAAGCCGAGCTTTCTTT. This translates into CASSTGTSRAFF.